Below, one TCR beta chain is given with its context. Antigen: not known. PCR amplification relied on 60 Vbeta primers (plus 13 Jbeta primers). Repertoires were generated with immunoSEQ multiplex PCR, while TCRdb's copy carries only in-frame clones and drops some. In the table there are roughly 100,000 clones, around 76% of which are singletons. The sample belongs to a study of cytomegalovirus exposure and HLA in healthy donors. Points from the study as a whole: Segments of the TCR beta V type were, in most cases, productive about 90% or about 30% of the time in an earlier analysis. CMV antigen specificity of a few CMV-associated chains was confirmed in vitro.

V was cut by 6 bases and J by 7 bases, with 21 bases left in between. This CDR3 is built from 15 residues. Germline V gene sequence: CDR1 MNHNY, CDR2 SVGAGI (reference sequence). The V and J genes are TRBV6-6 and TRBJ1-2, with TRBD1 as a possible D gene (6 bases). The sequence was collected from a man aged 35 to 55 in good health and CMV-seropositive. Input material: PBMCs. Here the CDR3 DNA reads TGTGCCAGCAGCCCGTCTGCAGGGGATCTTGTTGGCTACACCTTC. Amino acids: CASSPSAGDLVGYTF.